This T cell receptor (beta chain) originates from a study of T cell repertoires in cytomegalovirus infection. On the study more broadly: In public TCR beta signatures, there were indications of both CMV infection and matching HLA type.

Each CDR3 protein is one row after TCRdb ran MiXCR on the reads. The table includes around 310,000 distinct CDR3 sequences, roughly 17% detected once. This clonotype has more than one count but fewer than ten. Its matching antigen is unknown. Study results and limitations: HLA-C-restricted, CMV-specific TCR beta clonotypes were dominant ex vivo.

The length of the CDR3 is 15 residues. V lost 2 bases to trimming and J lost 7 bases; unmatched junction nucleotides: 3. The sample was PBMCs. V gene TRBV12-3 or TRBV12-4 combines with J gene TRBJ1-6; 9 bases are shared with TRBD1. This receptor was identified in a human donor in good health (CMV status not recorded). Some clones in this sample may be carry-over from other donors' samples. CDR3 bases: TGTGCCAGCAGTTTAACGGGACAGGGCAATTCACCCCTCCACTTT. Residues: CASSLTGQGNSPLHF.